The rows below give T cell receptor beta chains drawn from one sample of a study of Graves' ophthalmopathy and Graves' hyperthyroidism. TCRdb analysed the multiplex PCR reads with MiXCR anew, one entry per CDR3 protein. This sample has about 500,000 distinct CDR3 sequences, with less than 40% found just once. Material for sequencing was peripheral blood or thyroid tissue (not recorded which). The receptors here all came from an adult man with Graves' hyperthyroidism. The CDR3 runs from the conserved cysteine through the conserved F or W. The D gene is left open where the match is weak. The size of a clone is reported for some rows only, either as once, few or many, or as a class for expanded clones.

>-|-|TRBV18|TRBJ1-1
CASSLRVTEAFF
TGTGCCAGCTCACTCCGCGTCACTGAAGCTTTCTTT
>-|once|TRBV29-1|TRBJ1-5
CSVERQQETQHF
TGCAGCGTTGAGAGGCAGCAAGAGACCCAGCATTTT
>TRBD1|once|TRBV12-3/TRBV12-4|TRBJ2-2
CASAQTSTRDRRNTGELFF
TGTGCTAGTGCGCAAACCTCTACCCGGGACAGGAGAAACACCGGGGAGCTGTTTTTT
>-|many|TRBV5-1|TRBJ2-7
CASSLGPRSSYEQYF
TGCGCCAGCAGCTTGGGACCGAGGAGCTCCTACGAGCAGTACTTC
>-|-|TRBV4-1|TRBJ1-1
CASSKNGQGLNTEAFF
TGCGCCAGCAGCAAAAACGGCCAGGGGCTGAACACTGAAGCTTTCTTT
>-|many|TRBV12-3/TRBV12-4|TRBJ1-2
CASSSSTYGYTF
TGTGCCAGCAGTTCATCAACGTATGGCTACACCTTC
>TRBD1|-|TRBV12-3/TRBV12-4|TRBJ1-5
CASRSTGLLNQPQHF
TGTGCCAGCAGGTCGACAGGGCTCTTGAATCAGCCCCAGCATTTT
>TRBD1|-|TRBV29-1|TRBJ1-2
CSGQGGGYTF
TGCAGCGGACAGGGAGGTGGCTACACCTTC
>-|once|TRBV9|TRBJ1-2
CASSQGLAGSIF
TGTGCCAGCAGTCAGGGACTAGCGGGATCCATCTTC
>-|-|TRBV2|TRBJ2-2
CASSDQGGTGELFF
TGTGCCAGCAGTGATCAGGGGGGCACCGGGGAGCTGTTTTTT
>-|-|TRBV6-5|TRBJ1-6
CASNRQSGMVSYNSPLHF
TGTGCCAGCAACAGGCAGAGCGGAATGGTCTCCTATAATTCACCCCTCCACTTT
>TRBD2|many|TRBV18|TRBJ2-7
CASSRWTSGRPYEQYF
TGTGCCAGCTCACGGTGGACTAGCGGGAGGCCCTACGAGCAGTACTTC
>-|-|TRBV7-6|TRBJ2-5
CASSLAGVGQETQYF
TGTGCCAGCAGCTTAGCGGGAGTGGGACAAGAGACCCAGTACTTC
>TRBD1|many|TRBV5-1|TRBJ1-2
CASSLSPGQGIYGYTF
TGCGCCAGCAGCTTGAGCCCCGGACAGGGTATTTATGGCTACACCTTC
>-|-|TRBV20-1|TRBJ2-5
CSASRGTKETQYF
TGCAGTGCCAGCAGAGGGACCAAAGAGACCCAGTACTTC
>-|many|TRBV29-1|TRBJ2-7
CSVAVGGSGEQYF
TGCAGCGTCGCGGTTGGTGGGTCGGGCGAGCAGTACTTC
>-|many|TRBV2|TRBJ2-7
CASLRDTGSYEQYF
TGTGCCAGCCTCCGGGACACTGGATCCTACGAGCAGTACTTC
>TRBD1|many|TRBV6-1|TRBJ1-1
CASSDRQGTEAFF
TGTGCCAGCAGTGATCGACAGGGCACTGAAGCTTTCTTT
>-|many|TRBV2|TRBJ1-4
CASNGERSNEKLFF
TGTGCCAGCAACGGGGAACGGAGTAATGAAAAACTGTTTTTT
>-|few|TRBV7-9|TRBJ2-3
CASSLGRGGTDTQYF
TGTGCCAGCAGCCTGGGAAGGGGTGGGACAGATACGCAGTATTTT
>-|-|TRBV9|TRBJ1-6
CASSVGGSTGTSPLHF
TGTGCCAGCAGCGTAGGAGGGAGCACCGGAACTTCACCCCTCCACTTT
>TRBD2|few|TRBV29-1|TRBJ2-1
CSVDTQRERHEQFF
TGCAGCGTTGATACCCAGCGGGAGCGACATGAGCAGTTCTTC
>TRBD1|few|TRBV6-6|TRBJ1-1
CASRDRGKDTEAFF
TGTGCCAGCAGGGACAGGGGGAAGGACACTGAAGCTTTCTTT
>-|few|TRBV19|TRBJ2-7
CASSIQAASYEQYF
TGTGCCAGTAGTATCCAGGCGGCCTCCTACGAGCAGTACTTC
>-|many|TRBV20-1|TRBJ2-5
CSASKVSQTQYF
TGCAGTGCTAGTAAAGTTTCACAGACCCAGTACTTC
>TRBD1|many|TRBV2|TRBJ1-6
CASSEARDRDSPLHF
TGTGCCAGCAGTGAAGCGAGGGACAGAGATTCACCCCTCCACTTT
>-|many|TRBV7-6|TRBJ2-7
CASSLDLVSEQYF
TGTGCCAGCAGCTTAGATTTAGTCTCCGAGCAGTACTTC